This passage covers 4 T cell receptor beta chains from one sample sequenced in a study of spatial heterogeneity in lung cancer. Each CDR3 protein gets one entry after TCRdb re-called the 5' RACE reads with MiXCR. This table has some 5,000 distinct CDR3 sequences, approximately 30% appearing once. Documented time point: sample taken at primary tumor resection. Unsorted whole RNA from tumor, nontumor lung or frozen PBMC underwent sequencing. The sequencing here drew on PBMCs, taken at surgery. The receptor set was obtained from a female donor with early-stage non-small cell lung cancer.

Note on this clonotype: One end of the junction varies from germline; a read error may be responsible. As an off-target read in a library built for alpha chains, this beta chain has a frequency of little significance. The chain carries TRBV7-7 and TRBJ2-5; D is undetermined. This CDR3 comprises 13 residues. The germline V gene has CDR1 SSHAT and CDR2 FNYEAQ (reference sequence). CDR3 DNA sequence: TGTGCTAGCAGCTCTTCGGATGGAGAGACCCAGTACTTC. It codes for CASSSSDGETQYF.

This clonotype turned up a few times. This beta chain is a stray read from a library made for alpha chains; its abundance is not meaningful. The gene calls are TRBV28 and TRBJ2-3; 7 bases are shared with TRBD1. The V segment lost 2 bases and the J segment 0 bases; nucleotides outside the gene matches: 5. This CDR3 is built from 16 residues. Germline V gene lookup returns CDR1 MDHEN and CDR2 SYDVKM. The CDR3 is CASSLLGTASTDTQYF. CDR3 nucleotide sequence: TGTGCCAGCAGTTTACTGGGGACAGCTAGCACAGATACGCAGTATTTT.

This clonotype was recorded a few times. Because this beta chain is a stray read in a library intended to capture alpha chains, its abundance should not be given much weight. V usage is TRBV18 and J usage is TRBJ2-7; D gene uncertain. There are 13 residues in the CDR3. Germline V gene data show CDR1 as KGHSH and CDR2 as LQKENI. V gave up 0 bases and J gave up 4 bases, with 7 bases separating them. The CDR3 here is CASSPPSAYEQYF. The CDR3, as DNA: TGTGCCAGCTCACCACCGTCAGCTTACGAGCAGTACTTC. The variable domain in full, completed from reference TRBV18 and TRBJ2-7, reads NAGVMQNPRHLVRRRGQEARLRCSPMKGHSHVYWYRQLPEEGLKFMVYLQKENIIDESGMPKERFSAEFPKEGPSILRIQQVVRGDSAAYFCASSPPSAYEQYFGPGTRLTVT.

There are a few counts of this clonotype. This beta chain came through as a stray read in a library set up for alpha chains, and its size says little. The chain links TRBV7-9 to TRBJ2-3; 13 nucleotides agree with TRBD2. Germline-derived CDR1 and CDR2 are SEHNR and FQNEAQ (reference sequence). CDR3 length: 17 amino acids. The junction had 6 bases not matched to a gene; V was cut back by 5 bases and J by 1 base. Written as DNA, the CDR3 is TGTGCCAGCAGCCCCGGACTAGCGGGGGCCCGCACAGATACGCAGTATTTT. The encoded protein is CASSPGLAGARTDTQYF.